The present TCR beta chain was sequenced within a study of blood T cell repertoires in COVID-19. At the level of the study: PBMCs, B-cell-depleted T cells, or T cells provided the cDNA or gDNA that made up the material.

Germline CDR1 is LNHDA and CDR2 is SQIVND (reference sequence). Losses at the gene ends were 2 bases for V and 6 bases for J; bases not matched to a gene: 6. The CDR3 totals 15 residues. Some clones are missing from TCRdb's copy, which holds only in-frame ones; the method was immunoSEQ multiplex PCR. The sample lists roughly 70,000 clones; 75% to 90% were seen once. The sequenced sample consisted of peripheral blood. The chain uses TRBV19 and TRBJ1-5, with 8 bases identical to TRBD1. The clonotype originates from a man at least 80 years old with COVID-19, enrolled during active disease. The DNA of the CDR3 is TGTGCCAGTAGTATATTGGGGACAGGTGCTCAGCCCCAGCATTTT. It specifies CASSILGTGAQPQHF.